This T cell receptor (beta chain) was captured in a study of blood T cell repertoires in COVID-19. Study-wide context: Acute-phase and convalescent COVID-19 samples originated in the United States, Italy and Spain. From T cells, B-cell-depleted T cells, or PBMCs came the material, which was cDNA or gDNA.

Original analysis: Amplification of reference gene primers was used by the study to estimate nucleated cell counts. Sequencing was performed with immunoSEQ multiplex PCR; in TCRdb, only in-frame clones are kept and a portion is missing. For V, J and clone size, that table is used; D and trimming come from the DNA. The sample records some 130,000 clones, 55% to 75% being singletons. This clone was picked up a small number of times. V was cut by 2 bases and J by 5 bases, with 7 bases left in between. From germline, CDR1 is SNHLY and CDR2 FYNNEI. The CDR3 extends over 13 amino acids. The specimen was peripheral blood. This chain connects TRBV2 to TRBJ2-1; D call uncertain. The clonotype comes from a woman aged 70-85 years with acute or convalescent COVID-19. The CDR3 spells CASSELRNNEQFF. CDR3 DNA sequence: TGTGCCAGCAGTGAACTCAGGAACAATGAGCAGTTCTTC. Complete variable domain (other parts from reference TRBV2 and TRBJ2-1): EPEVTQTPSHQVTQMGQEVILRCVPISNHLYFYWYRQILGQKVEFLVSFYNNEISEKSEIFDDQFSVERPDGSNFTLKIRSTKLEDSAMYFCASSELRNNEQFFGPGTRLTVL.